This T cell receptor (beta chain) was identified during a study of shared clonotypes between healthy human individuals. Notes on the study in general: Naive subsets usually exceeded memory subsets in estimated richness.

This clone was picked up one time. Its matching antigen is unknown. A read error may account for a junction end that differs from germline. Profiled with immunoSEQ multiplex PCR; TCRdb holds only in-frame clones, not every one. The data contain about 2 million clones, 90% to 95% of them singletons. Sequencing was done on a sample of naive CD4+ T cells sorted from blood. The subset was: CD45RA+ positively selected. The sequence was collected from a man between 18 and 29 years old in good health.

CDR3 region: CASSLSEGLAGGRIF. In DNA, the CDR3 is TGTGCTAGCAGCTTGAGCGAGGGACTAGCGGGGGGCCGGATCTTC. The chain links TRBV7-7 to TRBJ2-1; 15 positions match TRBD2. CDR1 and CDR2 (germline): SSHAT, FNYEAQ (reference sequence). The CDR3 is 15 amino acids. Full variable domain (rest looked up from reference TRBV7-7 and TRBJ2-1): GAGVSQSPRYKVTKRGQDVTLRCDPISSHATLYWYQQALGQGPEFLTYFNYEAQPDKSGLPSDRFSAERPEGSISTLTIQRTEQRDSAMYRCASSLSEGLAGGRIFGPGTRLTVL.